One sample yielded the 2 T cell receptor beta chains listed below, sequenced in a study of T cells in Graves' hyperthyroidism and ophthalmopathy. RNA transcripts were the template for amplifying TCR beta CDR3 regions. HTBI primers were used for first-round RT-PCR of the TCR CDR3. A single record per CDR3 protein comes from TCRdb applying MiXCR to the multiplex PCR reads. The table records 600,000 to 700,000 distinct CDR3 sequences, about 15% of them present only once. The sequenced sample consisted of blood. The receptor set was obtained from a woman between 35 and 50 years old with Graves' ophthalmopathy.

CDR3 nucleotide sequence: TGCGCCAGCAGCCAAGATCCGGGTAGGCTCTGGTTTAGTGGCTACACCTTC. Its translation is CASSQDPGRLWFSGYTF. This chain joins TRBV4-3 and TRBJ1-2; D call uncertain. Germline V gene lookup returns CDR1 LGHNA and CDR2 YSLEER. The CDR3 totals 17 residues. V lost 0 bases to trimming and J lost 7 bases, with 21 bases between them.

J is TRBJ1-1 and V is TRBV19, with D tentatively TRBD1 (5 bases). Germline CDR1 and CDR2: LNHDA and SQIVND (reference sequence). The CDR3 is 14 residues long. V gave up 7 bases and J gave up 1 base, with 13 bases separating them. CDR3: CASTSGPANTEAFF. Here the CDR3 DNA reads TGTGCCAGTACATCAGGGCCGGCGAACACTGAAGCTTTCTTT.